A single sample gave rise to the 7 T cell receptor beta chains below, sequenced in a study of response to subunit inactivated influenza vaccine. Via MiXCR, TCRdb re-called the RT-PCR reads, giving one row per CDR3 protein. The sample includes about 520,000 distinct CDR3 sequences, about 25% seen only once; the top ten take less than 2.5%. The sequenced sample was CD4+ T cells sorted from PBMCs, obtained around 5 days after vaccination. The receptor source for this set is a man between 45 and 60 years old who received an inactivated influenza vaccine.

J is TRBJ2-6 and V is TRBV27; 7 nucleotides line up with TRBD1. The germline CDR1 and CDR2 sequences are MNHEY and SMNVEV (reference sequence). CDR3 length equals 18 residues. The junction had 10 bases not matched to a gene; V was cut back by 5 bases and J by 0 bases. The CDR3 reads CASSPSGQPHSGANVLTF. The DNA for the CDR3 is TGTGCCAGCAGTCCATCGGGACAGCCCCACTCTGGGGCCAACGTCCTGACTTTC.

This clonotype was counted at least ten times. An end of the junction differs from the germline gene, which may be a read error. The V gene is TRBV5-1, the J gene TRBJ2-5; D gene ambiguous. Per the germline V gene, CDR1 is SGHRS and CDR2 is YFSETQ. This CDR3 spans 12 amino acids. CDR3 bases: TGTGCCAGCAGCTTAGCCCAAGAGACCCAGTACTTC. Its protein is CASSLAQETQYF.

Ten or more counts support this clonotype. The J gene is TRBJ2-1, the V gene TRBV15; 16 bases fit TRBD2. The CDR3 runs to 21 residues. V was pared by 0 bases and J by 0 bases, with 8 bases of the junction left unmatched. Germline V gives CDR1 LNHNV, CDR2 YYDKDF (reference sequence). The CDR3 here is CATSRDQMGLAGGSSYNEQFF. The CDR3 bases are TGTGCCACCAGCAGAGATCAAATGGGACTAGCGGGAGGGAGCTCCTACAATGAGCAGTTCTTC.

This chain connects TRBV6-1 to TRBJ2-3, with a tentative D call TRBD2 (6 bases). Trimming cost V 1 base and J 10 bases, with 21 bases left between them. The CDR3 runs 16 residues. Germline-derived CDR1 and CDR2 are MNHNS and SASEGT. The CDR3 sequence: CASSEGARVLGGSQYF. CDR3 bases: TGTGCCAGCAGTGAAGGAGCGCGGGTCCTGGGAGGTTCGCAGTATTTT.

This clonotype was seen more than once but under ten times. J is TRBJ2-2 and V is TRBV10-3; D may be TRBD1 (5 bases). V was clipped by 3 bases and J by 3 bases, with 14 bases between them. This CDR3 has 16 amino acids. The germline gives CDR1 ENHRY, CDR2 SYGVKD. In DNA form, the CDR3 reads TGTGCCATCAGTGAATTCAGGGTAGGGGACACCGGGGAGCTGTTTTTT. As protein: CAISEFRVGDTGELFF.

The sample holds a few counts of this clonotype. V and J are TRBV6-1 and TRBJ2-7; the match to TRBD1 covers 7 bases. V was pared by 6 bases and J by 0 bases, with 5 bases of the junction left unmatched. This CDR3 region has 14 residues. CDR1 is MNHNS, CDR2 SASEGT, per germline. In DNA form, the CDR3 reads TGTGCCAGCAGAGGGGGCTATTCCTCCTACGAGCAGTACTTC. Protein sequence: CASRGGYSSYEQYF.

This clonotype turned up a few times. This rearrangement joins TRBV7-2 to TRBJ1-1; tentative D call: TRBD1 (6 bases). V was cut by 5 bases and J by 4 bases, with 17 bases left in between. CDR3 size: 15 residues. The germline V gene encodes CDR1 SGHTA and CDR2 FQGNSA. CDR3 nucleotide sequence: TGTGCCAGCAGCCTAGAGAGGACAGCCGCCACTGAAGCTTTCTTT. This translates into CASSLERTAATEAFF.